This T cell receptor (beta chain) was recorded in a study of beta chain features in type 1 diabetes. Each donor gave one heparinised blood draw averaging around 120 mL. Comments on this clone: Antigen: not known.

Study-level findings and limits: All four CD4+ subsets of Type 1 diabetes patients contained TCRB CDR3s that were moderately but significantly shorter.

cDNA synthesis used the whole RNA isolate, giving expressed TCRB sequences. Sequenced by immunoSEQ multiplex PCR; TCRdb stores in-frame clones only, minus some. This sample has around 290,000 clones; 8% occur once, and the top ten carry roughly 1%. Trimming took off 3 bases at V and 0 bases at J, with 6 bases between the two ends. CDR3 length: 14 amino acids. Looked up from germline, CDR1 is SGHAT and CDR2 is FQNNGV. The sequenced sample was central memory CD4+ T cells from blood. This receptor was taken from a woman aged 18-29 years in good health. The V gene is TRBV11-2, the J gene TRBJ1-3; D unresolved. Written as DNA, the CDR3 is TGTGCCAGCAGCTTTCAGAGCTCTGGAAACACCATATATTTT. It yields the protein CASSFQSSGNTIYF.